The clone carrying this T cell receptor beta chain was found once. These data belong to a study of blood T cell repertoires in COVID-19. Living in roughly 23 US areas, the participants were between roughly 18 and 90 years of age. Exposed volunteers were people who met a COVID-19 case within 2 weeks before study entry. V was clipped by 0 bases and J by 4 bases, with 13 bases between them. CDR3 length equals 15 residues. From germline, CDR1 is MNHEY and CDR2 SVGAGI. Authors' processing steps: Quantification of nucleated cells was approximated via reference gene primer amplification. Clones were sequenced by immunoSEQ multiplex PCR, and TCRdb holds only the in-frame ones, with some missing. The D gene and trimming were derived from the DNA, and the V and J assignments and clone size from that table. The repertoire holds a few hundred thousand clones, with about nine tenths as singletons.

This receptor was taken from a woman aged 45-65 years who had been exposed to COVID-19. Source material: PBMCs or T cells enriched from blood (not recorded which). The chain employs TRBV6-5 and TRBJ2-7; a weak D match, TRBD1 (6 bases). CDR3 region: CASSYSTQGTYEQYF. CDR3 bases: TGTGCCAGCAGTTACTCGACTCAGGGGACGTACGAGCAGTACTTC.